These 13 T cell receptor beta chains were sequenced from one sample in a study of Ad26.COV2.S vaccination and SARS-CoV-2 variants. TCRdb's table, derived via immunoSEQ multiplex PCR, lists solely in-frame clones and lacks some. The data contain about 680,000 clones, around 92% of them singletons. Noted treatment: 15 to 20 received Ad26.COV2.S at low or high dose, single or two shots; roughly five received placebo; per-sample allocation not given. Sampling was performed 63 days after the first vaccine or placebo injection. Sequenced here: peripheral blood, sampled in a trial of Ad26.COV2.S vaccine versus placebo. These TCRs come from a person between 18 and 59 years old who received the Ad26.COV2.S COVID-19 vaccine or a placebo.

This chain uses TRBV9 with TRBJ1-6; D may be TRBD1 (6 bases). There are 12 residues in the CDR3. Trimming pared 3 bases from V and 10 bases from J, leaving 8 bases between. From germline, CDR1 is SGDLS and CDR2 YYNGEE. CDR3 in DNA: TGTGCCAGCAGCGCAGGGGACTCACCCCTCCACTTT. This sequence encodes CASSAGDSPLHF.

V gene TRBV30 combines with J gene TRBJ1-1; D call uncertain. The CDR3 consists of 14 residues. Germline CDR1 GTSNPN, CDR2 SVGIG (reference sequence). V was trimmed by 7 bases and J by 1 base, leaving 16 bases between them. The CDR3 nucleotides are TGTGCCTTCTCCTTGGGGTCTCCGAACACTGAAGCTTTCTTT. Protein product: CAFSLGSPNTEAFF.

In DNA, the CDR3 is TGTGCCAGCAGTGAAGCCCAAGACAGGGGAAATCAGCCCCAGCATTTT. Translated: CASSEAQDRGNQPQHF. The chain recombines TRBV2 with TRBJ1-5, with 8 bases fitting TRBD1. The germline gives CDR1 SNHLY, CDR2 FYNNEI. The CDR3 is 16 amino acids. V lost 0 bases, J lost 4 bases, and 5 bases stayed unmatched.

The V gene is TRBV19, the J gene TRBJ1-1, with 8 bases fitting TRBD1. V lost 5 bases to trimming and J lost 1 base; unmatched junction nucleotides: 6. The CDR3 runs to 15 residues. The germline V gene encodes CDR1 LNHDA and CDR2 SQIVND (reference sequence). The CDR3 sequence: CASSLQGAGNTEAFF. The CDR3 bases are TGTGCCAGTAGTCTCCAGGGGGCCGGGAACACTGAAGCTTTCTTT.

The V call is TRBV5-4, the J call TRBJ2-1, with TRBD2 matching 7 bases. Germline V gene data show CDR1 as SGHNT and CDR2 as YYREEE (reference sequence). The CDR3 consists of 15 residues. Trimming cost V 5 bases and J 2 bases; bases outside gene matches: 7. The CDR3 sequence: CASSWEGSAYNEQFF. CDR3 in DNA: TGTGCCAGCAGTTGGGAGGGAAGCGCCTACAATGAGCAGTTCTTC. Looking up the rest from reference TRBV5-4 and TRBJ2-1 gives the full variable domain: ETGVTQSPTHLIKTRGQQVTLRCSSQSGHNTVSWYQQALGQGPQFIFQYYREEENGRGNFPPRFSGLQFPNYSSELNVNALELDDSALYLCASSWEGSAYNEQFFGPGTRLTVL.

The rearrangement links TRBV6-4 to TRBJ2-3; 11 nucleotides match TRBD2. Germline CDR1 reads MRHNA; CDR2 reads SNTAGT. Germline trimming cut 6 bases from V and 2 bases from J; bases unmatched to any gene: 4. The CDR3 loop spans 15 amino acids. The DNA of the CDR3 is TGTGCCAGCAGCCCGACTAGCGGGGACACAGATACGCAGTATTTT. Translation: CASSPTSGDTDTQYF.

This clone was detected only once. The J gene is TRBJ2-7, the V gene TRBV30, with TRBD1 matching over 7 bases. V dropped 2 bases and J dropped 0; count of bases not matched to a gene: 7. There are 15 residues in the CDR3. From germline, CDR1 is GTSNPN and CDR2 SVGIG (reference sequence). CDR3 loop: CAWSKGASSSYEQYF. CDR3 in DNA: TGTGCCTGGAGTAAGGGGGCTTCGAGCTCCTACGAGCAGTACTTC.

This sequence joins TRBV11-3 and TRBJ2-3, with 8 bases identical to TRBD2. Germline assignment: CDR1 SGHNT and CDR2 YENEEA. Trimming cost V 5 bases and J 0 bases; bases outside gene matches: 4. The CDR3 consists of 15 residues. In DNA, the CDR3 is TGTGCCAGCAGCATTAGCGGGGCTAGCACAGATACGCAGTATTTT. It translates to CASSISGASTDTQYF. Full variable domain (remainder filled in from reference TRBV11-3 and TRBJ2-3): EAGVVQSPRYKIIEKKQPVAFWCNPISGHNTLYWYLQNLGQGPELLIRYENEEAVDDSQLPKDRFSAERLKGVDSTLKIQPAELGDSAVYLCASSISGASTDTQYFGPGTRLTVL.

V and J are TRBV5-6 and TRBJ1-1, with 8 nucleotides matching TRBD1. Germline assignment: CDR1 SGHDT and CDR2 YYEEEE. This CDR3 region has 14 residues. Trimming cost V 1 base and J 8 bases; bases outside gene matches: 7. CDR3 nucleotide sequence: TGTGCCAGCAGCTTGTTCAGGGGGCATAGCGAAGCTTTCTTT. Its translation is CASSLFRGHSEAFF.

This chain links TRBV3-1 (or the pseudogene TRBV3-2) with TRBJ1-1; D is unresolved. Germline CDR1 is LGHDT and CDR2 is YNNKEL (reference sequence). V lost 0 bases and J 3 bases, leaving 2 bases between the germline ends. The CDR3 is made up of 12 amino acids. The DNA of the CDR3 is TGTGCCAGCAGCCAAGAGCACACTGAAGCTTTCTTT. Residues: CASSQEHTEAFF.

This rearrangement joins TRBV9 to TRBJ2-3; D unresolved. The CDR3 loop spans 14 amino acids. Germline V gives CDR1 SGDLS, CDR2 YYNGEE. V dropped 0 bases and J dropped 6 bases, with 11 bases sitting between them. The chain's CDR3 is CASSVEGLRDTQYF. The CDR3, as DNA: TGTGCCAGCAGCGTAGAGGGCTTGAGGGATACGCAGTATTTT.

The V gene is TRBV18, the J gene TRBJ1-6, with TRBD1 identical over 8 bases. The J segment lost 8 bases and the V segment lost 3 bases, leaving 3 bases of the junction unmatched. The germline V gene has CDR1 KGHSH and CDR2 LQKENI. CDR3 length: 14 amino acids. In nucleotides, the CDR3 is TGTGCCAGCTCACCGGCGGACAGGGATTCACCCCTCCACTTT. Translation gives CASSPADRDSPLHF.

This clone came up a few times. This chain links TRBV6-5 with TRBJ2-1, with 9 bases fitting TRBD1. The junction had 9 bases not matched to a gene; V was cut back by 8 bases and J by 4 bases. In germline, CDR1 is MNHEY, CDR2 SVGAGI. CDR3 size: 15 residues. The CDR3 DNA sequence: TGTGCCAGCGGGCCTCGACAGGGGGGGTACAATGAGCAGTTCTTC. This codes for CASGPRQGGYNEQFF.